Described below is a single T cell receptor (beta chain) sequence and its context. Its antigen is unknown. This record comes from a study of cytomegalovirus exposure and HLA in healthy donors. Turning to the study itself: Later, an analysis reported that the approximately 120 validation repertoires had used the same platform as the approximately 660 first-cohort repertoires. Findings and limits, study-wide: The study put 150 to 200 TCR beta chains on its list as cytomegalovirus-associated. Reports credit the classifier with highly specific, highly sensitive diagnosis of cytomegalovirus status. Usually a TCR sequence was rare, but some public TCRs were found in many donors.

Only in-frame clones appear in the TCRdb table, and some are missing; sequencing was by immunoSEQ multiplex PCR. Among under 75,000 clones, approximately 80% were seen once, and the ten largest hold approximately 3%. Looked up from germline, CDR1 is MGHDK and CDR2 is SYGVNS. The CDR3 is 13 amino acids. Trimming pared 2 bases from V and 4 bases from J, leaving 6 bases between. Sequencing was performed on PBMCs. This chain joins TRBV25-1 and TRBJ1-3; no firm D call. The receptor comes from a man younger than 40 in good health and CMV-seronegative. CDR3 DNA sequence: TGTGCCAGCAGTGAAGGCGGCGGAAACACCATATATTTT. Protein product: CASSEGGGNTIYF.